A single sample is the source of the 20 T cell receptor beta chains below, sequenced in a study of blood T cell repertoires in COVID-19. Data came from immunoSEQ multiplex PCR; TCRdb stores just in-frame clones and leaves some out. The top ten clones hold more than 6.5% of a sample with approximately 62,000 clones, over 80% of them seen once. The sample was peripheral blood. These TCRs come from a human donor with active COVID-19. The donor label of this sample is uncertain.

The chain is built from TRBV28 and TRBJ1-1, with 8 nucleotides matching TRBD1. V shed 1 base, J shed 11 bases, and the junction held 9 bases outside the gene matches. Germline lookup yields CDR1 MDHEN and CDR2 SYDVKM. The CDR3 consists of 14 residues. Written as DNA, the CDR3 is TGTGCCAGCAGTTTATCAGTGACAGGGGTGGGGGCTTTCTTT. Its translation: CASSLSVTGVGAFF.

V and J are TRBV4-3 and TRBJ2-7; tentatively, D is TRBD2 (6 bases). The CDR3 runs to 18 residues. The germline CDR1 and CDR2 sequences are LGHNA and YSLEER. V was pared by 0 bases and J by 4 bases, with 22 bases between. Here the CDR3 reads CASSQDSPGTRSTYEQYF. The DNA for the CDR3 is TGCGCCAGCAGCCAAGATAGCCCCGGGACTCGCTCAACGTACGAGCAGTACTTC.

This rearrangement joins TRBV5-8 to TRBJ2-1; maybe TRBD2 (5 bases). In germline, CDR1 is SGHTS, CDR2 YDEGEE. Deletions cut 0 bases from V and 8 bases from J, with 12 bases between. There are 14 residues in the CDR3. In nucleotides, the CDR3 is TGTGCCAGCAGCTTGGGAGGGAAACCCCATGAGCAGTTCTTC. Its protein is CASSLGGKPHEQFF.

The chain combines TRBV6-2 or TRBV6-3 with TRBJ1-1, with D uncertain. Trimming removed 2 bases from V and 1 base from J, with 8 bases in between. The germline gives CDR1 MNHEY, CDR2 SVGEGT. The CDR3 consists of 14 residues. CDR3 sequence: CASSYTDSNTEAFF. The DNA of the CDR3 is TGTGCCAGCAGTTACACTGATTCGAACACTGAAGCTTTCTTT.

V usage is TRBV4-1 and J usage is TRBJ2-1, with 11 bases aligning to TRBD2. The CDR3 runs to 17 residues. V shed 0 bases and J 6 bases; nucleotides not matched to a gene: 7. CDR1 is MGHRA and CDR2 is YSYEKL in the germline V gene. The CDR3 here is CASSQETASGRSNEQFF. CDR3 coding DNA: TGCGCCAGCAGCCAAGAAACGGCTAGCGGGAGGAGCAATGAGCAGTTCTTC.

The chain has TRBV29-1 and TRBJ2-7; a weak D match, TRBD1 (6 bases). The CDR3 is 12 residues long. Germline CDR1 reads SQVTM; CDR2 reads ANQGSEA. For the CDR3, the DNA is TGCACCGCGGTGACAGGTGGTAACGAGCAGTACTTC. It translates to CTAVTGGNEQYF.

The chain uses TRBV24-1 and TRBJ2-7, with D perhaps TRBD1 (6 bases). V lost 4 bases and J lost 7, with 13 bases in between. Germline assignment: CDR1 KGHDR and CDR2 SFDVKD. The CDR3 loop spans 13 amino acids. DNA for the CDR3: TGTGCCACCAGTGAGGGGGCAGGGGCTGAGCAGTACTTC. Its translation: CATSEGAGAEQYF.

The rearrangement links TRBV18 to TRBJ2-7, with D possibly matching TRBD1 (5 bases). This CDR3 is built from 14 residues. Germline V gives CDR1 KGHSH, CDR2 LQKENI. V was pared by 4 bases and J by 2 bases, with 12 bases between. In DNA form, the CDR3 reads TGTGCCAGCTCACGAAGGCAGGGTACCTACGAGCAGTACTTC. This sequence encodes CASSRRQGTYEQYF.

The V call is TRBV9, the J call TRBJ2-3; TRBD1 matches 11 bases. The CDR3 is 15 amino acids. Germline lookup yields CDR1 SGDLS and CDR2 YYNGEE. The J segment lost 7 bases and the V segment lost 3 bases, leaving 7 bases of the junction unmatched. CDR3 in amino acids: CASSAEGQGVNTQYF. The CDR3 coding sequence is TGTGCCAGCAGCGCGGAGGGACAGGGGGTAAATACGCAGTATTTT.

V is TRBV5-1 and J is TRBJ2-7; 7 positions match TRBD1. This CDR3 region has 17 residues. Germline CDR1 is SGHRS and CDR2 is YFSETQ. J gave up 3 bases and V 0 bases, and 12 bases lay outside the gene matches. The CDR3: CASSLVPVGTALYEQYF. DNA for the CDR3: TGCGCCAGCAGCTTGGTTCCCGTAGGGACAGCTCTCTACGAGCAGTACTTC. The full variable domain, completed using reference TRBV5-1 and TRBJ2-7, is KAGVTQTPRYLIKTRGQQVTLSCSPISGHRSVSWYQQTPGQGLQFLFEYFSETQRNKGNFPGRFSGRQFSNSRSEMNVSTLELGDSALYLCASSLVPVGTALYEQYFGPGTRLTVT.

The chain uses TRBV6-4 and TRBJ1-2; 9 bases match TRBD1. The trim removed 5 bases at V and 4 bases at J, leaving 2 bases unmatched. Germline CDR1 MRHNA, CDR2 SNTAGT. The CDR3 length is 13 residues. CDR3 protein: CASSLDRGYGYTF. CDR3 nucleotide sequence: TGTGCCAGCAGTTTGGACAGGGGCTATGGCTACACCTTC.

The gene calls are TRBV6-5 and TRBJ2-7, with D perhaps matching TRBD1 (6 bases). The CDR3 extends over 12 amino acids. Germline lookup yields CDR1 MNHEY and CDR2 SVGAGI. The germline V and J ends were trimmed by 6 bases and 4 bases, with 10 bases remaining between them. CDR3: CASSQGQYEQYF. CDR3 bases: TGTGCCAGCAGCCAGGGGCAATACGAGCAGTACTTC.

The chain joins TRBV5-6 to TRBJ2-3; TRBD2 aligns across 13 bases. V lost 1 base, J lost 5 bases, and 1 base stayed unmatched. The CDR3 runs 15 residues. The germline V gene has CDR1 SGHDT and CDR2 YYEEEE. CDR3 loop: CASSLRLAGGDTQYF. The CDR3 nucleotides are TGTGCCAGCAGCTTGAGACTAGCGGGGGGAGATACGCAGTATTTT.

This clone was seen a single time. The V gene is TRBV6-5, the J gene TRBJ2-5; 8 nucleotides agree with TRBD1. CDR3 length: 14 residues. CDR1 and CDR2 from the germline V gene are MNHEY and SVGAGI. V shed 4 bases and J 3 bases; nucleotides not matched to a gene: 4. The CDR3 region is CASSLDRAKETQYF. The DNA for the CDR3 is TGTGCCAGCAGTTTGGACAGGGCAAAAGAGACCCAGTACTTC.

This rearrangement joins TRBV2 to TRBJ1-2, with D tentatively TRBD1 (6 bases). Germline CDR1 SNHLY, CDR2 FYNNEI. The V gene lost 5 bases and the J gene lost 7 bases, with 20 bases spanning the gap. The CDR3 runs 15 residues. The CDR3 DNA is TGTGCCAGCAGTTCTAAGGGGGGGGCTAGAGTTGGCTACACCTTC. It translates to CASSSKGGARVGYTF.

This chain joins TRBV7-6 and TRBJ2-2; TRBD1 is a possible D gene (6 bases). The V end lost 7 bases, the J end lost 7 bases, and 16 bases lay between the germline ends. The CDR3 is 14 amino acids. Germline-derived CDR1 and CDR2 are SGHVS and FNYEAQ. The CDR3 nucleotides read TGTGCCAGCACCCTAAGCAGGGGTGTCGGGGAGCTGTTTTTT. It is translated as CASTLSRGVGELFF.

The chain recombines TRBV9 with TRBJ2-1, with TRBD2 identical over 7 bases. Germline CDR1 and CDR2: SGDLS and YYNGEE. The CDR3 spans 18 residues. The ends lost 0 bases at V and 4 bases at J; junction bases unmatched: 13. CDR3 bases: TGTGCCAGCAGCGTAGAGTCGGGCCGGCTTAGCGGGTACAATGAGCAGTTCTTC. It encodes CASSVESGRLSGYNEQFF.

The rearrangement uses TRBV15 and TRBJ1-5, with TRBD1 matching 7 bases. V was pared by 0 bases and J by 5 bases, with 4 bases of the junction left unmatched. The length of the CDR3 is 15 residues. Germline CDR1 reads LNHNV; CDR2 reads YYDKDF (reference sequence). The CDR3 protein is CATSRDGGGHQPQHF. The CDR3 region has the DNA TGTGCCACCAGCAGAGATGGAGGGGGCCATCAGCCCCAGCATTTT.

The chain employs TRBV3-1 (or the pseudogene TRBV3-2) and TRBJ2-7; weak D call: TRBD1 (5 bases). The CDR3 has 13 amino acids. Trimming took off 2 bases at V and 6 bases at J, with 11 bases between the two ends. CDR1 is LGHDT, CDR2 YNNKEL, per germline (reference sequence). CDR3 DNA sequence: TGTGCCAGCAGCCAACCTCAGGGAAGCGAGCAGTACTTC. Protein product: CASSQPQGSEQYF.

V usage is TRBV7-9 and J usage is TRBJ1-4; 7 bases agree with TRBD1. Germline CDR1 reads SEHNR; CDR2 reads FQNEAQ (reference sequence). This CDR3 contains 15 residues. The ends lost 5 bases at V and 6 bases at J; junction bases unmatched: 9. CDR3 nucleotide sequence: TGTGCCAGCAGCACATCAGGGGGGTCGGATGAAAAACTGTTTTTT. It codes for CASSTSGGSDEKLFF. Looking up the rest from reference TRBV7-9 and TRBJ1-4 gives the full variable domain: DTGVSQNPRHKITKRGQNVTFRCDPISEHNRLYWYRQTLGQGPEFLTYFQNEAQLEKSRLLSDRFSAERPKGSFSTLEIQRTEQGDSAMYLCASSTSGGSDEKLFFGSGTQLSVL.